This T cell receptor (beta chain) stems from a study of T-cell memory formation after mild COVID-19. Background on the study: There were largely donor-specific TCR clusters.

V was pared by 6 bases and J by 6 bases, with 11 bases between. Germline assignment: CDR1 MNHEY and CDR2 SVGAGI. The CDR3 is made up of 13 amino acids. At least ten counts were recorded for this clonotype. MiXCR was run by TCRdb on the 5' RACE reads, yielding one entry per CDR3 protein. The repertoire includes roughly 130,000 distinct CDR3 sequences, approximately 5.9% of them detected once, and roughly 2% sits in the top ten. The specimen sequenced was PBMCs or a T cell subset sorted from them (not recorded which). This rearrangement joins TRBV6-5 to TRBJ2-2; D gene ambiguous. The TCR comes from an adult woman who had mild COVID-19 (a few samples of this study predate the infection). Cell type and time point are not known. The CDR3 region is CASREVRSGELFF. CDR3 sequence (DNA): TGTGCCAGCAGGGAAGTTAGGTCCGGGGAGCTGTTTTTT.